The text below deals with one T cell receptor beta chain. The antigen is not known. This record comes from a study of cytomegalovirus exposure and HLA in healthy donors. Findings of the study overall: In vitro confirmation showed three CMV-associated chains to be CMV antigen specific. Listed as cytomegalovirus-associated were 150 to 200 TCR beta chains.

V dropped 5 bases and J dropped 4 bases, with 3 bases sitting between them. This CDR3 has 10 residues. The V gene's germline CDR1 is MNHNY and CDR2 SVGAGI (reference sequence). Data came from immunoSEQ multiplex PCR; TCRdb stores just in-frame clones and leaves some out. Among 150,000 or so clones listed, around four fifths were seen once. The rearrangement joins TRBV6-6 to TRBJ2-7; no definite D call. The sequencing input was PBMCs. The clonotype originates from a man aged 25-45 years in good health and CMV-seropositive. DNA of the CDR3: TGTGCCAGCAGTCAATACGAGCAGTACTTC. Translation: CASSQYEQYF.